Here is one T cell receptor beta chain with its context. Its matching antigen is unknown. The data stem from a study of cytotoxic CD8 clonotypes in ibrutinib-treated CLL. Study findings and constraints: Under therapy, public clonotypes either contracted or stayed stable, and they were uncommon.

Trimming took 4 bases from V and 7 from J, leaving 16 bases between them. The germline V gene has CDR1 MNHEY and CDR2 SVGAGI. This CDR3 spans 14 amino acids. Data came from immunoSEQ multiplex PCR; TCRdb stores just in-frame clones and leaves some out. Among 250,000 to 350,000 clones, around 69% were seen once, and the ten largest hold roughly 5%. The V call is TRBV6-5, the J call TRBJ1-2; the D gene is possibly TRBD1 (6 bases). The sequenced sample was PBMCs, obtained at disease progression, from a patient treated with ibrutinib. The clonotype was recovered from a human donor with chronic lymphocytic leukemia. Here the CDR3 reads CASSSRGYRRGYTF. The DNA for the CDR3 is TGTGCCAGCAGTTCGAGGGGGTACAGGCGTGGCTACACCTTC.